These T cell receptor beta chains were read from a single sample in a study of blood T cell repertoires in COVID-19. Clones were read by immunoSEQ multiplex PCR, and TCRdb kept only the in-frame ones, dropping some. Of tens of thousands of clones listed, 70% to 90% are singletons. Input material: peripheral blood. The receptors stem from a woman older than 75 with active COVID-19. Each CDR3 is given with its conserved first and last residue. D genes are given only for firm matches. The size field is filled for only some rows; it gives once, few, many or a size class.

V gene: TRBV7-9; J gene: TRBJ2-7; clone size: NA; D gene: TRBD1; CDR3 DNA: TGTGCCAGCAGCCGGACAGGGTACGAGCAGTACTTC; CDR3 protein: CASSRTGYEQYF
V gene: TRBV2; J gene: TRBJ1-4; clone size: NA; D gene: NA; CDR3 DNA: TGTGCCAGCAGGAGAACTAATGAAAAACTGTTTTTT; CDR3 protein: CASRRTNEKLFF
V gene: TRBV5-6; J gene: TRBJ2-2; clone size: NA; D gene: NA; CDR3 DNA: TGTGCCAGCAGAGGCGAAAAGCGGATCACCGGGGAGCTGTTTTTT; CDR3 protein: CASRGEKRITGELFF
V gene: TRBV7-9; J gene: TRBJ2-2; clone size: once; D gene: NA; CDR3 DNA: TGTGCCAGCAGCCCGAAGGGGCAGGCCCCTCGCCCGACCGGGGAGCTGTTTTTT; CDR3 protein: CASSPKGQAPRPTGELFF
V gene: TRBV7-2; J gene: TRBJ1-2; clone size: NA; D gene: NA; CDR3 DNA: TGTGCCAGCAGACGGGGGGACTATGGCTACACCTTC; CDR3 protein: CASRRGDYGYTF
V gene: TRBV2; J gene: TRBJ2-3; clone size: NA; D gene: NA; CDR3 DNA: TGTGCCAGCAGTGAATTTGGGCTAGCGACAGATACGCAGTATTTT; CDR3 protein: CASSEFGLATDTQYF
V gene: TRBV3-1/TRBV3-2; J gene: TRBJ2-1; clone size: NA; D gene: TRBD2; CDR3 DNA: TGTGCCAGCAGCCTGGGGGGGGTGAAGTACAATGAGCAGTTCTTC; CDR3 protein: CASSLGGVKYNEQFF
V gene: TRBV7-2; J gene: TRBJ1-3; clone size: NA; D gene: NA; CDR3 DNA: TGTGCCAGCAGCCCCCCAGGCCAGGGAAGGAGAAACACCATATATTTT; CDR3 protein: CASSPPGQGRRNTIYF
V gene: TRBV9; J gene: TRBJ1-3; clone size: once; D gene: NA; CDR3 DNA: TGTGCCAGCAGCGTAGGGCAGGGAAACACCATATATTTT; CDR3 protein: CASSVGQGNTIYF
V gene: TRBV13; J gene: TRBJ2-7; clone size: NA; D gene: NA; CDR3 DNA: TGTGCCAGCAGCCCGAGAGGGGGACCCAGAACCTACGAGCAGTACTTC; CDR3 protein: CASSPRGGPRTYEQYF
V gene: TRBV11-2; J gene: TRBJ1-4; clone size: NA; D gene: NA; CDR3 DNA: TGTGCCAGCGGTCAGGGGACCGGTCGAGAAAAACTGTTTTTT; CDR3 protein: CASGQGTGREKLFF
V gene: TRBV6-2/TRBV6-3; J gene: TRBJ2-4; clone size: NA; D gene: TRBD2; CDR3 DNA: TGTGCCAGCAGTCGGGGAGGGGACATTCAGTACTTC; CDR3 protein: CASSRGGDIQYF
V gene: TRBV11-2; J gene: TRBJ2-7; clone size: NA; D gene: TRBD1; CDR3 DNA: TGTGCCAGCAGCGCTTCGACAGGGGGCTGGGAGCAGTACTTC; CDR3 protein: CASSASTGGWEQYF
V gene: TRBV3-1/TRBV3-2; J gene: TRBJ2-1; clone size: NA; D gene: TRBD2; CDR3 DNA: TGTGCCAGCAGCCAAGTTTTGCGGGAGGGGCAGTTCTTC; CDR3 protein: CASSQVLREGQFF
V gene: TRBV19; J gene: TRBJ2-7; clone size: NA; D gene: NA; CDR3 DNA: TGTGCCAGTAGTGTCACGTTAGATTCCTACGAGCAGTACTTC; CDR3 protein: CASSVTLDSYEQYF
V gene: TRBV7-9; J gene: TRBJ2-1; clone size: NA; D gene: TRBD2; CDR3 DNA: TGTGCCAGCAGCCCGGGACTAGCGGGAAATGAGCAGTTCTTC; CDR3 protein: CASSPGLAGNEQFF
V gene: TRBV7-6; J gene: TRBJ2-1; clone size: few; D gene: TRBD1; CDR3 DNA: TGTGCCAGCAGCTCTAGGACAGGTACGAGTAATGAGCAGTTCTTC; CDR3 protein: CASSSRTGTSNEQFF
V gene: TRBV18; J gene: TRBJ1-2; clone size: NA; D gene: TRBD1; CDR3 DNA: TGTGCCAGCTCACCACGACAGGGGATTGATAACTATGGCTACACCTTC; CDR3 protein: CASSPRQGIDNYGYTF
V gene: TRBV7-2; J gene: TRBJ2-7; clone size: NA; D gene: NA; CDR3 DNA: TGTGCCAGCAGCATCGGACCCCTTAGCGACTACGAGCAGTACTTC; CDR3 protein: CASSIGPLSDYEQYF
V gene: TRBV28; J gene: TRBJ2-1; clone size: NA; D gene: TRBD2; CDR3 DNA: TGTGCCAGCAGTACCCTGTCAGGGCTAGCGGGTTACAATGAGCAGTTCTTC; CDR3 protein: CASSTLSGLAGYNEQFF
V gene: TRBV3-1/TRBV3-2; J gene: TRBJ2-5; clone size: NA; D gene: TRBD2; CDR3 DNA: TGTGCCAGCAGCCTCGGGACTAGCGGGAGGGTGGAGACCCAGTACTTC; CDR3 protein: CASSLGTSGRVETQYF
V gene: TRBV11-1; J gene: TRBJ2-7; clone size: once; D gene: TRBD1; CDR3 DNA: TGTGCCAGCAGCAGCCAGACAGGGGGGTCCTACGAGCAGTACTTC; CDR3 protein: CASSSQTGGSYEQYF
V gene: TRBV25-1; J gene: TRBJ2-2; clone size: NA; D gene: TRBD2; CDR3 DNA: TGTGCCAGGGGACTAGCGGGAGGGCCTGCGAACACCGGGGAGCTGTTTTTT; CDR3 protein: CARGLAGGPANTGELFF
V gene: TRBV18; J gene: TRBJ2-3; clone size: NA; D gene: NA; CDR3 DNA: TGTGCCAGCTCACCACCGTCTAGCACAGATACGCAGTATTTT; CDR3 protein: CASSPPSSTDTQYF
V gene: TRBV4-2; J gene: TRBJ2-7; clone size: once; D gene: NA; CDR3 DNA: TGTGCCAGCAGCCAAGATCCCTGGGGGGGGCCCGGGTACGAGCAGTACTTC; CDR3 protein: CASSQDPWGGPGYEQYF
V gene: TRBV28; J gene: TRBJ1-6; clone size: NA; D gene: NA; CDR3 DNA: TGTGCCAGCAGGGAGACGAGCTCCTATAATTCACCCCTCCACTTT; CDR3 protein: CASRETSSYNSPLHF
V gene: TRBV9; J gene: TRBJ1-2; clone size: few; D gene: NA; CDR3 DNA: TGTGCCAGCAGCGTAGATCCCCTCCATGGCTACACCTTC; CDR3 protein: CASSVDPLHGYTF
V gene: TRBV21-1; J gene: TRBJ2-7; clone size: NA; D gene: NA; CDR3 DNA: TGTGCCAGCAGCAAATCCCTGGGAGCGGGAGGACGACTGCCCTCCGAGCAGTACTTC; CDR3 protein: CASSKSLGAGGRLPSEQYF
V gene: TRBV27; J gene: TRBJ2-1; clone size: NA; D gene: TRBD2; CDR3 DNA: TGTGCCAGCAGTTTCCTAGCGGGACCCAATGAGCAGTTCTTC; CDR3 protein: CASSFLAGPNEQFF
V gene: TRBV18; J gene: TRBJ2-7; clone size: once; D gene: TRBD2; CDR3 DNA: TGTGCCAGCTCACCAACGATAGCGGGGCCTTACGAGCAGTACTTC; CDR3 protein: CASSPTIAGPYEQYF
V gene: TRBV28; J gene: TRBJ1-5; clone size: NA; D gene: NA; CDR3 DNA: TGTGCCAGCACCCTGGACATGGCTGGCAATCAGCCCCAGCATTTT; CDR3 protein: CASTLDMAGNQPQHF
V gene: TRBV25-1; J gene: TRBJ2-5; clone size: NA; D gene: TRBD2; CDR3 DNA: TGTGCCAGCAGCCGACTAGCAACGAGGGTCGAGACCCAGTACTTC; CDR3 protein: CASSRLATRVETQYF
V gene: TRBV5-6; J gene: TRBJ2-3; clone size: NA; D gene: TRBD2; CDR3 DNA: TGTGCCAGCAGCATCTATAGCGGGAGCGGTGGAGATACGCAGTATTTT; CDR3 protein: CASSIYSGSGGDTQYF
V gene: TRBV7-9; J gene: TRBJ1-2; clone size: many; D gene: NA; CDR3 DNA: TGTGCCAGCAGCTTAGAAAACGGTGGCTACACCTTC; CDR3 protein: CASSLENGGYTF
V gene: TRBV14; J gene: TRBJ2-1; clone size: NA; D gene: NA; CDR3 DNA: TGTGCCAGCAGCCGCTTACCAGGCGTGGTGGCCGTGCAGTTCTTC; CDR3 protein: CASSRLPGVVAVQFF
V gene: TRBV6-4; J gene: TRBJ2-2; clone size: NA; D gene: NA; CDR3 DNA: TGTGCCAGCAGCAGTAGCGGTGCAGCCACCGGGGAGCTGTTTTTT; CDR3 protein: CASSSSGAATGELFF
V gene: TRBV7-3; J gene: TRBJ2-1; clone size: NA; D gene: NA; CDR3 DNA: TGTGCCAGCAGTCCCGAGGGGGGGTACAATGAGCAGTTCTTC; CDR3 protein: CASSPEGGYNEQFF
V gene: TRBV3-1/TRBV3-2; J gene: TRBJ2-3; clone size: NA; D gene: TRBD2; CDR3 DNA: TGTGCCAGCAGCCCCCTCGGACTAGCGGGCACAGATACGCAGTATTTT; CDR3 protein: CASSPLGLAGTDTQYF
V gene: TRBV18; J gene: TRBJ2-3; clone size: NA; D gene: TRBD2; CDR3 DNA: TGTGCCAGCTCGCCAACTAGCGGGAGGTTCACAGATACGCAGTATTTT; CDR3 protein: CASSPTSGRFTDTQYF
V gene: TRBV19; J gene: TRBJ1-6; clone size: once; D gene: TRBD1; CDR3 DNA: TGTGCCAGTAGTACCTACAGGGGAGGCTCTAATTCACCCCTCCACTTT; CDR3 protein: CASSTYRGGSNSPLHF
V gene: TRBV18; J gene: TRBJ2-2; clone size: NA; D gene: NA; CDR3 DNA: TGTGCCAGCTCCCCAGACAGAATGGCCGGGGAGCTGTTTTTT; CDR3 protein: CASSPDRMAGELFF
V gene: TRBV7-2; J gene: TRBJ1-3; clone size: NA; D gene: NA; CDR3 DNA: TGTGCCAGCAGCTTGGGGGGGGGCTTAGGAAACACCATATATTTT; CDR3 protein: CASSLGGGLGNTIYF
V gene: TRBV5-5; J gene: TRBJ2-1; clone size: NA; D gene: TRBD2; CDR3 DNA: TGTGCCAGCAGCCCACTAGCGGGATCCTACAATGAGCAGTTCTTC; CDR3 protein: CASSPLAGSYNEQFF
V gene: TRBV6-6; J gene: TRBJ2-1; clone size: NA; D gene: NA; CDR3 DNA: TGTGCCAGCAGTTCTAGAATCCTTAATGAGCAGTTCTTC; CDR3 protein: CASSSRILNEQFF
V gene: TRBV19; J gene: TRBJ2-5; clone size: NA; D gene: TRBD1; CDR3 DNA: TGTGCGACAGGGGGCGGGGTTGGGGAGACCCAGTACTTC; CDR3 protein: CATGGGVGETQYF
V gene: TRBV4-3; J gene: TRBJ1-2; clone size: NA; D gene: NA; CDR3 DNA: TGCGCCAGCAGCCAAGGTTGGGAGGGATGGGTGTTACGCTACACCTTC; CDR3 protein: CASSQGWEGWVLRYTF
V gene: TRBV29-1; J gene: TRBJ2-7; clone size: NA; D gene: TRBD2; CDR3 DNA: TGCAGCGTTGAAGGTAGCGGGAGGAGTTACGAGCAGTACTTC; CDR3 protein: CSVEGSGRSYEQYF
V gene: TRBV6-6; J gene: TRBJ2-7; clone size: NA; D gene: NA; CDR3 DNA: TGTGCCAGCAGTTACTCGGCGGTGAGCTCCTACGAGCAGTACTTC; CDR3 protein: CASSYSAVSSYEQYF
V gene: TRBV18; J gene: TRBJ1-5; clone size: NA; D gene: NA; CDR3 DNA: TGTGCCAGCTCACCCTATAGCAATCAGCCCCAGCATTTT; CDR3 protein: CASSPYSNQPQHF
V gene: TRBV7-9; J gene: TRBJ2-7; clone size: NA; D gene: TRBD2; CDR3 DNA: TGTGCCAGCAGCCCCTGGCGAGGCGGGAGAGGGCCCGAGCAGTACTTC; CDR3 protein: CASSPWRGGRGPEQYF